Each of the 18 T cell receptor beta chains below was sequenced from the same sample in a study of early T cells in non-severe SARS-CoV-2 infection. A single record per CDR3 protein comes from TCRdb applying MiXCR to the 5' RACE reads. The table lists tens of thousands of distinct CDR3 sequences, about 14% of them singletons. Sequenced: whole blood. These TCRs come from an adult who was a healthcare worker with PCR-confirmed SARS-CoV-2 infection or an uninfected control (not recorded which).

This clonotype appeared a few times. This chain connects TRBV12-3 or TRBV12-4 to TRBJ1-1; D perhaps matches TRBD1 (5 bases). This CDR3 region has 14 residues. V was trimmed by 0 bases and J by 0 bases, leaving 5 bases between them. As DNA, the CDR3 is TGTGCCAGCAGTTTAGCAGGGGTGAACACTGAAGCTTTCTTT. It yields the protein CASSLAGVNTEAFF.

The chain links TRBV7-2 to TRBJ2-5; D is unclear. The CDR3 is 12 residues long. Trimming took 3 bases from V and 4 from J, leaving 6 bases between them. Germline values: CDR1 SGHTA, CDR2 FQGNSA. The CDR3: CASSFGRETQYF. The CDR3, as DNA: TGTGCCAGCAGCTTTGGTCGAGAGACCCAGTACTTC.

This clonotype has only one observation. The gene calls are TRBV29-1 and TRBJ1-1; D gene ambiguous. Germline V lookup: CDR1 SQVTM, CDR2 ANQGSEA. Trimming shortened V by 4 bases and J by 0 bases, and 6 bases separated the two germline ends. The CDR3 runs to 12 residues. The chain's CDR3 is CSVVTVNTEAFF. The DNA for the CDR3 is TGCAGCGTTGTCACGGTGAACACTGAAGCTTTCTTT.

This clonotype showed up many times. This rearrangement joins TRBV20-1 to TRBJ2-3, with 8 bases lining up with TRBD2. This CDR3 contains 16 residues. V was pared by 0 bases and J by 5 bases, with 10 bases of the junction left unmatched. Looked up from germline, CDR1 is DFQATT and CDR2 is SNEGSKA (reference sequence). CDR3 protein: CSAREDRAGGEDTQYF. The CDR3 DNA reads TGCAGTGCTAGAGAGGATCGGGCGGGAGGAGAAGATACGCAGTATTTT.

This clonotype was detected only a few times. The chain is built from TRBV11-2 and TRBJ2-7; D not resolved. From germline, CDR1 is SGHAT and CDR2 FQNNGV. The V and J ends lost 4 bases and 3 bases respectively, with 7 bases between them. The CDR3 has 12 amino acids. CDR3 protein: CASSSNSYEQYV. The CDR3 region has the DNA TGTGCCAGCAGCTCTAACAGCTACGAGCAGTACGTC.

This clonotype has just a few counts. The rearrangement joins TRBV7-6 to TRBJ2-3; D might be TRBD1 or TRBD2, each matching 5 bases. Looked up from germline, CDR1 is SGHVS and CDR2 is FNYEAQ. The CDR3 covers 16 residues. V was cut by 5 bases and J by 0 bases, with 15 bases left in between. CDR3 in amino acids: CASSRIGGPSTDTQYF. The CDR3 DNA sequence: TGTGCCAGCAGCCGAATTGGGGGACCTAGCACAGATACGCAGTATTTT.

The sample holds many counts of this clonotype. The chain recombines TRBV11-2 with TRBJ2-7; TRBD1 matches at 7 bases. CDR1 is SGHAT and CDR2 is FQNNGV in the germline V gene. Unmatched junction bases numbered 9, after V lost 4 bases and J lost 0 bases. This CDR3 has 16 amino acids. CDR3 residues: CASSSQGTARSYEQYV. For the CDR3, the DNA is TGTGCCAGCAGCTCTCAAGGGACAGCCCGCTCCTACGAGCAGTACGTC.

Note on this clonotype: A much more abundant neighbour one base away suggests this may be a read error. The J gene is TRBJ1-2, the V gene TRBV5-1, with D possibly being TRBD1 (5 bases). The CDR3 spans 14 residues. The germline gives CDR1 SGHRS, CDR2 YFSETQ. Trimming cost V 0 bases and J 10 bases, with 16 bases left between them. Written as DNA, the CDR3 is TGCGCCAGCAGCTTGGATAGGCCAGGGAGTTCCTACACCTTC. It specifies CASSLDRPGSSYTF.

Many counts were recorded for this clonotype. This sequence joins TRBV25-1 and TRBJ1-2, with TRBD1 matching 8 bases. CDR3 length: 16 amino acids. Germline V gives CDR1 MGHDK, CDR2 SYGVNS. The V and J ends lost 2 bases and 6 bases, in that order; junction bases with no gene match: 11. For the CDR3, the DNA is TGTGCCAGCAGTGAACCCATCGTTAGGACAGGGAATGGCTACACCTTC. It is translated as CASSEPIVRTGNGYTF.

This clonotype was recorded a few times. The rearrangement uses TRBV12-3 or TRBV12-4 and TRBJ1-2, with 11 bases identical to TRBD1. The CDR3 runs 15 residues. J was trimmed by 5 bases and V by 7 bases; bases with no gene match: 9. The CDR3 DNA reads TGTGCCAGCACCTCACTGGACAGGGGGCAATATGGCTACACCTTC. Translated, it gives CASTSLDRGQYGYTF.

This chain links TRBV11-2 with TRBJ2-7; 8 nucleotides align to TRBD2. The CDR3 loop spans 15 amino acids. The V segment lost 5 bases and the J segment 4 bases; nucleotides outside the gene matches: 10. Germline V gene sequence: CDR1 SGHAT, CDR2 FQNNGV. This CDR3 is CASSPGWASGYEQYV. For the CDR3, the DNA is TGTGCCAGCAGCCCCGGCTGGGCTAGCGGGTACGAGCAGTACGTC.

This clonotype has more than one count but fewer than ten. The chain employs TRBV20-1 and TRBJ1-2; D remains ambiguous. The CDR3 length is 14 residues. From germline, CDR1 is DFQATT and CDR2 SNEGSKA (reference sequence). V was shortened by 3 bases and J by 7 bases, with 18 bases between the two germline ends. CDR3 DNA: TGCAGTGCTAGTCCGAACAACCCTAAGGGTGGCTACACCTTC. Its translation: CSASPNNPKGGYTF.

This clonotype was counted between two and nine times. The chain has TRBV12-3 or TRBV12-4 and TRBJ2-1; D could derive from TRBD1 or TRBD2 (6 bases each). Trimming shortened V by 1 base and J by 5 bases, and 15 bases separated the two germline ends. CDR3 size: 16 residues. CDR3 loop: CASSLGGDTTDNEQFF. The CDR3 nucleotides are TGTGCCAGCAGTTTAGGCGGGGACACCACTGACAATGAGCAGTTCTTC.

This clonotype came up a few times. The gene calls are TRBV12-3 or TRBV12-4 and TRBJ2-1; 12 nucleotides agree with TRBD1. V gave up 4 bases and J gave up 7 bases; unmatched junction bases: 2. The CDR3 has 14 residues. The CDR3 protein is CASSWDRGLNEQFF. CDR3 DNA sequence: TGTGCCAGCAGTTGGGACAGGGGGCTGAATGAGCAGTTCTTC.

In this sample, this clonotype turned up a few times. V usage is TRBV7-6 and J usage is TRBJ2-1; no definite D call. Trimming took off 1 base at V and 9 bases at J, with 10 bases between the two ends. This CDR3 comprises 13 residues. The germline gives CDR1 SGHVS, CDR2 FNYEAQ. This CDR3 is CASSLGTTFEQFF. The CDR3 DNA reads as TGTGCCAGCAGCTTAGGGACCACCTTTGAGCAGTTCTTC. Drawing the rest from reference TRBV7-6 and TRBJ2-1, the complete variable domain is GAGVSQSPRYKVTKRGQDVALRCDPISGHVSLYWYRQALGQGPEFLTYFNYEAQQDKSGLPNDRFSAERPEGSISTLTIQRTEQRDSAMYRCASSLGTTFEQFFGPGTRLTVL.

The chain joins TRBV10-3 to TRBJ2-1, with no clear D. The CDR3 extends over 12 amino acids. CDR1 ENHRY and CDR2 SYGVKD come from the germline V gene. With 5 bases removed from V and 5 bases from J, the gap between germline ends came to 7 bases. The CDR3 loop is CAISLEDNEQFF. The CDR3, as DNA: TGTGCCATCAGTTTAGAGGACAATGAGCAGTTCTTC.

The genes are TRBV11-2 and TRBJ2-2; no firm D call. This CDR3 has 14 residues. The V gene lost 5 bases and the J gene lost 0 bases, with 7 bases spanning the gap. The germline CDR1 and CDR2 sequences are SGHAT and FQNNGV. In DNA, the CDR3 is TGTGCCAGCAGCGAAACAACGAACACCGGGGAGCTGTTTTTT. Its translation: CASSETTNTGELFF.

This chain joins TRBV7-2 and TRBJ2-5, with D tentatively TRBD1 (5 bases). The V gene's germline CDR1 is SGHTA and CDR2 FQGNSA. The CDR3 covers 14 residues. With 1 base removed from V and 3 bases from J, the gap between germline ends came to 9 bases. Here the CDR3 DNA reads TGTGCCAGCAGCTTAGTGGGGCTGAAAGAGACCCAGTACTTC. Amino acids: CASSLVGLKETQYF.